Listed below are T cell receptor beta chains from one sample, sequenced in a study of regulatory T cells in long-lasting Graves disease. TCRdb reprocessed the multiplex PCR reads via MiXCR and lists one record per CDR3 protein. The sample lists some 430,000 distinct CDR3 sequences, 20% to 25% occurring once. The sequences come from peripheral blood mononuclear cells (PBMCs), collected when the disease was refractory, from a patient treated with antithyroid drugs. The receptors shown here come from a female donor with Graves disease. The CDR3 runs from the conserved cysteine through the conserved F or W. The D gene is left open where the match is weak. Not all rows give a size; the values are once, few, many and, for expanded clones, a class.

J: TRBJ2-5
D: TRBD2
size: NA
V: TRBV5-1
CDR3: CASSLVGDYSQETQYF
DNA: TGCGCCAGCAGCTTGGTAGGGGACTACTCCCAAGAGACCCAGTACTTC

J: TRBJ2-2
D: NA
size: few
V: TRBV3-1
CDR3: CASSQESGGNTGELFF
DNA: TGTGCCAGCAGCCAAGAAAGTGGGGGAAACACCGGGGAGCTGTTTTTT

J: TRBJ1-1
D: NA
size: many
V: TRBV7-9
CDR3: CASTRAELNYEAFF
DNA: TGTGCCAGCACCCGGGCGGAGCTAAACTATGAAGCTTTCTTT

J: TRBJ2-4
D: NA
size: few
V: TRBV4-1
CDR3: CASSQVGQLLAKNIQYF
DNA: TGCGCCAGCAGCCAAGTAGGCCAGTTACTAGCCAAAAACATTCAGTACTTC

J: TRBJ2-3
D: TRBD2
size: few
V: TRBV29-1
CDR3: CSVVLAGVRTDTQYF
DNA: TGCAGCGTGGTGCTAGCGGGAGTTCGCACAGATACGCAGTATTTT

J: TRBJ2-2
D: NA
size: many
V: TRBV28
CDR3: CASSNRDDAGELFF
DNA: TGTGCCAGCAGTAACCGGGACGACGCCGGGGAGCTGTTTTTT

J: TRBJ2-2
D: NA
size: many
V: TRBV20-1
CDR3: CSARDRPGSNTGELFF
DNA: TGCAGTGCTAGGGATCGTCCCGGGTCCAACACCGGGGAGCTGTTTTTT

J: TRBJ2-5
D: NA
size: NA
V: TRBV3-1
CDR3: CASSHGAQGETQYF
DNA: TGTGCCAGCAGCCACGGGGCCCAAGGAGAGACCCAGTACTTC

J: TRBJ1-2
D: NA
size: many
V: TRBV20-1
CDR3: CSARGLGRSYGYTF
DNA: TGCAGTGCTAGAGGGCTAGGACGGAGCTATGGCTACACCTTC

J: TRBJ2-2
D: NA
size: NA
V: TRBV19
CDR3: CASSESRNTGELFF
DNA: TGTGCCAGTAGTGAATCAAGGAACACCGGGGAGCTGTTTTTT

J: TRBJ2-5
D: NA
size: many
V: TRBV7-9
CDR3: CASSPGGQTQETQYF
DNA: TGTGCCAGCAGCCCCGGGGGCCAGACCCAAGAGACCCAGTACTTC

J: TRBJ2-7
D: NA
size: many
V: TRBV6-5
CDR3: CASSYGQGTYEQYF
DNA: TGTGCCAGCAGTTATGGGCAGGGCACCTACGAGCAGTACTTC

J: TRBJ1-4
D: TRBD1
size: many
V: TRBV7-9
CDR3: CASSSTDREPLSNEKLFF
DNA: TGTGCCAGCAGCTCCACCGACAGGGAGCCCCTCTCTAATGAAAAACTGTTTTTT

J: TRBJ2-7
D: TRBD1
size: many
V: TRBV2
CDR3: CASSVDRDRPYEQYF
DNA: TGTGCCAGCAGCGTTGACCGGGACAGGCCCTACGAGCAGTACTTC

J: TRBJ1-5
D: NA
size: NA
V: TRBV24-1
CDR3: CATSDLREDQPQHF
DNA: TGTGCCACCAGTGATTTGAGGGAGGACCAGCCCCAGCATTTT

J: TRBJ2-7
D: TRBD1
size: many
V: TRBV20-1
CDR3: CSASPGTEDYEQYF
DNA: TGCAGTGCTAGTCCCGGGACAGAAGACTACGAGCAGTACTTC

J: TRBJ1-5
D: NA
size: NA
V: TRBV13
CDR3: CASSARGKGNQPQHF
DNA: TGTGCCAGCAGCGCCCGGGGCAAGGGCAATCAGCCCCAGCATTTT

J: TRBJ1-1
D: NA
size: once
V: TRBV7-8
CDR3: CASSLGLWTMNTEAFF
DNA: TGTGCCAGCAGCTTAGGGTTGTGGACTATGAACACTGAAGCTTTCTTT

J: TRBJ1-1
D: NA
size: NA
V: TRBV10-3
CDR3: CATRDLGTEAFF
DNA: TGTGCCACCCGGGACTTAGGAACTGAAGCTTTCTTT

J: TRBJ2-7
D: TRBD1
size: many
V: TRBV5-5
CDR3: CASSTGQGRNYEQYF
DNA: TGTGCCAGCAGCACGGGACAGGGGAGGAACTACGAGCAGTACTTC

J: TRBJ2-4
D: NA
size: NA
V: TRBV6-1
CDR3: CASSDVGGPDIQYF
DNA: TGTGCCAGCAGTGACGTAGGGGGTCCCGACATTCAGTACTTC

J: TRBJ1-1
D: NA
size: many
V: TRBV6-2/TRBV6-3
CDR3: CASSLAGEFTEAFF
DNA: TGTGCCAGCAGTTTGGCAGGGGAGTTCACTGAAGCTTTCTTT

J: TRBJ1-1
D: NA
size: NA
V: TRBV11-3
CDR3: CASSLGRTLNTEAFF
DNA: TGTGCCAGCAGCTTAGGGCGGACTTTGAACACTGAAGCTTTCTTT

J: TRBJ2-7
D: NA
size: many
V: TRBV25-1
CDR3: CASTGGNLRPYEQYF
DNA: TGTGCCAGCACCGGTGGGAATCTAAGACCCTACGAGCAGTACTTC

J: TRBJ1-6
D: NA
size: many
V: TRBV11-2
CDR3: CASSLVATNNSPLHF
DNA: TGTGCCAGCAGCTTAGTCGCGACAAATAATTCACCCCTCCACTTT

J: TRBJ1-4
D: TRBD1
size: few
V: TRBV10-2
CDR3: CASSGQGGLFF
DNA: TGCGCCAGCTCCGGACAGGGAGGACTGTTTTTT

J: TRBJ2-1
D: TRBD2
size: NA
V: TRBV28
CDR3: CASSQLAGGDYNEQFF
DNA: TGTGCCAGCAGTCAACTAGCGGGAGGGGACTACAATGAGCAGTTCTTC

J: TRBJ1-5
D: NA
size: NA
V: TRBV19
CDR3: CASSRDYTGKWPQHF
DNA: TGTGCCAGTAGTAGGGACTATACAGGGAAGTGGCCCCAGCATTTT

J: TRBJ2-1
D: NA
size: NA
V: TRBV20-1
CDR3: CSASRTGPGNEQFF
DNA: TGCAGTGCTAGTCGCACAGGCCCAGGCAATGAGCAGTTCTTC

J: TRBJ2-3
D: TRBD2
size: few
V: TRBV9
CDR3: CASSVAQRLAGGDTQYF
DNA: TGTGCCAGCAGCGTAGCCCAAAGACTAGCGGGAGGAGATACGCAGTATTTT

J: TRBJ2-7
D: TRBD2
size: NA
V: TRBV7-2
CDR3: CASSLVELAAGTEQYF
DNA: TGTGCCAGCAGCTTAGTGGAGCTAGCGGCCGGAACGGAGCAGTACTTC

J: TRBJ2-7
D: NA
size: many
V: TRBV5-1
CDR3: CASSFRAGTDEQYF
DNA: TGCGCCAGCAGCTTTCGGGCAGGGACGGACGAGCAGTACTTC

J: TRBJ1-2
D: NA
size: few
V: TRBV5-5
CDR3: CASSLSTLDGYTF
DNA: TGTGCCAGCAGCTTGAGTACATTGGATGGCTACACCTTC

J: TRBJ1-1
D: TRBD1
size: many
V: TRBV10-3
CDR3: CAISRTGGNTEAFF
DNA: TGTGCCATCAGCCGGACAGGGGGGAACACTGAAGCTTTCTTT

J: TRBJ2-5
D: TRBD1
size: NA
V: TRBV20-1
CDR3: CSALPRTGGYETQYF
DNA: TGCAGTGCCCTCCCGCGGACAGGGGGCTATGAGACCCAGTACTTC

J: TRBJ1-3
D: NA
size: few
V: TRBV4-1
CDR3: CASSQVGTSDTIYF
DNA: TGCGCCAGCAGCCAAGTGGGAACGTCAGACACCATATATTTT

J: TRBJ1-6
D: NA
size: few
V: TRBV9
CDR3: CASSVSRDNSPLHF
DNA: TGTGCCAGCAGCGTAAGCAGGGATAATTCACCCCTCCACTTT

J: TRBJ1-5
D: NA
size: few
V: TRBV5-6
CDR3: CASSLGRFYQPQHF
DNA: TGTGCCAGCAGCTTGGGACGTTTCTATCAGCCCCAGCATTTT

J: TRBJ1-5
D: TRBD1
size: many
V: TRBV2
CDR3: CASSDLTGQSNQPQHF
DNA: TGTGCCAGCAGTGATTTGACAGGGCAAAGCAATCAGCCCCAGCATTTT